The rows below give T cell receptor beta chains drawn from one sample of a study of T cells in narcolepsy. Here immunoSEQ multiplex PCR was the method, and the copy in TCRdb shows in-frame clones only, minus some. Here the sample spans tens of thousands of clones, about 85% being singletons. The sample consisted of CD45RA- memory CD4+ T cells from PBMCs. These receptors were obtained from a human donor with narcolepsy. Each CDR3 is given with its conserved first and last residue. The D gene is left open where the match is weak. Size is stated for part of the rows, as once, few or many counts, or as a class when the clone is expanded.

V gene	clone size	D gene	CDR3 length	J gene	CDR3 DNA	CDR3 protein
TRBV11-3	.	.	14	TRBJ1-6	TGTGCCAGCAGCCTAGGACAGAAGAATTCACCCCTCCACTTT	CASSLGQKNSPLHF
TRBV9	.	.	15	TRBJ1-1	TGTGCCAGCAGCGTAGAAGGCAGGGAGGGCACTGAAGCTTTCTTT	CASSVEGREGTEAFF
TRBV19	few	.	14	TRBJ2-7	TGTGCCAGTAGTCATGGGACGGCGGTACGGGAGCAGTACTTC	CASSHGTAVREQYF
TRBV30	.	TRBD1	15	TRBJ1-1	TGTGCCTGGAGCCTATCTGGGGCAGGGGGGGCTGAAGCTTTCTTT	CAWSLSGAGGAEAFF
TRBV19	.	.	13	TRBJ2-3	TGTGCCAGTAGTATGGGGCAGACAGATACGCAGTATTTT	CASSMGQTDTQYF
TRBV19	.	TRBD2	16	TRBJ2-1	TGTGCCAGTAGTCCCCCGGGACTACCTTTGTGGAATGAGCAGTTCTTC	CASSPPGLPLWNEQFF
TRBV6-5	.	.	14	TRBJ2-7	TGTGCCAGCAGTTTGGGCGGAACCTCGGGAGAGCAGTACTTC	CASSLGGTSGEQYF
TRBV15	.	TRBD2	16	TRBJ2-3	TGTGCCACCAGCAGAGGGAAGGGAGGGCGGACAGATACGCAGTATTTT	CATSRGKGGRTDTQYF
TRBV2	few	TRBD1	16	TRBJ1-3	TGTGCCAGCAGTGCTGGACAGGCCTACTCTGGAAACACCATATATTTT	CASSAGQAYSGNTIYF
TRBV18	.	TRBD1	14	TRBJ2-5	TGTGCCAGCTCACTGGGGACAGGACAAGAGACCCAGTACTTC	CASSLGTGQETQYF
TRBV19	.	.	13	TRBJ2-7	TGTGCCAGTAGTATGGGCCATCCCTACGAGCAGTACTTC	CASSMGHPYEQYF
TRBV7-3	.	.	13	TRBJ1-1	TGTGCCAGCAGCTTGTGGGGTAACACTGAAGCTTTCTTT	CASSLWGNTEAFF
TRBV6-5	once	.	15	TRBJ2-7	TGTGCCAGCAGTTCCCAAGCATCCTCTATTTACGAGCAGTACTTC	CASSSQASSIYEQYF